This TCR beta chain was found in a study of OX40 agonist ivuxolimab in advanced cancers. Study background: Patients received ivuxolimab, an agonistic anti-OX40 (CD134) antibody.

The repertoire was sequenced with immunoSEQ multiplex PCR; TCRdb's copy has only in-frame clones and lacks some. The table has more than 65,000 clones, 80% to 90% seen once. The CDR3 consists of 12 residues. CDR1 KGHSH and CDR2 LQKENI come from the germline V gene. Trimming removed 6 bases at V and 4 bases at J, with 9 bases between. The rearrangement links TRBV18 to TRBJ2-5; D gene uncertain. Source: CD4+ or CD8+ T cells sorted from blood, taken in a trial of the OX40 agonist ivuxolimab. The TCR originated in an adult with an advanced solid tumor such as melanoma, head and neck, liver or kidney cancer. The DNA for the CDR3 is TGTGCCAGCTCCCTGGAACCAGAGACCCAGTACTTC. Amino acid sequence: CASSLEPETQYF.